This TCR beta chain emerged from a study of cytomegalovirus exposure and HLA in healthy donors. PCR employed 60 Vbeta and 13 Jbeta primers. Measured with immunoSEQ multiplex PCR; TCRdb has only the in-frame clones, and not every one. This table has 120,000 or so clones, about two thirds appearing once. Germline CDR1 reads MNHNY; CDR2 reads SVGAGI (reference sequence). The length of the CDR3 is 16 residues. Trimming removed 2 bases at V and 1 base at J, with 15 bases between. This clone was seen a handful of times. Sequencing was done on a sample of PBMCs. The rearrangement links TRBV6-6 to TRBJ2-7, with a weak D call TRBD2 (6 bases). The TCR sequence derives from a middle-aged woman in good health and CMV-seropositive. CDR3 sequence (DNA): TGTGCCAGCAGTTACAACGAGAGGGGAGGATCCTACGAGCAGTACTTC. Its protein product is CASSYNERGGSYEQYF.